This note documents a single TCR beta chain sequence. The source of the sample is a study of blood T cell repertoires in COVID-19. Looking at the study overall: Italy, Spain and the United States were the sources of the convalescent and acute COVID-19 samples. Sources were T cells, B-cell-depleted T cells, or PBMCs; the material itself was cDNA or gDNA.

The CDR3 runs 15 residues. CDR1 is SGHTA and CDR2 is FQGTGA in the germline V gene. V lost 3 bases and J 5 bases, leaving 15 bases between the germline ends. In the original processing: Amplification of reference gene primers was used by the study to estimate nucleated cell counts. Libraries were prepared by immunoSEQ multiplex PCR; TCRdb keeps only in-frame clonotypes and omits some of them. V and J calls and clone size follow that table, whereas D and trimming were derived from the DNA. The sample lists around 150,000 clones, approximately 80% occurring once. Sequenced material: peripheral blood. The source is a woman in her 40s with COVID-19, enrolled during active disease. The chain recombines TRBV7-3 with TRBJ2-3; D might be TRBD1 (6 bases). CDR3 region: CASSFGTSGLDTQYF. In nucleotides, the CDR3 is TGTGCCAGCAGCTTCGGGACATCGGGGTTAGATACGCAGTATTTT.